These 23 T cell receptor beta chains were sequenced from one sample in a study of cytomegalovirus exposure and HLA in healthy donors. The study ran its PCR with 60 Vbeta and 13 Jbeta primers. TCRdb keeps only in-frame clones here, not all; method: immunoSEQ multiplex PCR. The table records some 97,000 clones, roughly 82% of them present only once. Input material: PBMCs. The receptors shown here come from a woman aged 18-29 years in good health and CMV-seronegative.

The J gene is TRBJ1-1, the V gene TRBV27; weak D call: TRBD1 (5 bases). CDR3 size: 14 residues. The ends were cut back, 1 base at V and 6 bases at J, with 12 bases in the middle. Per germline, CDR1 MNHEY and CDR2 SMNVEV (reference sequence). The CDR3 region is CASSLFSGFPEAFF. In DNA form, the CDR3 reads TGTGCCAGCAGTTTATTCTCAGGGTTCCCTGAAGCTTTCTTT.

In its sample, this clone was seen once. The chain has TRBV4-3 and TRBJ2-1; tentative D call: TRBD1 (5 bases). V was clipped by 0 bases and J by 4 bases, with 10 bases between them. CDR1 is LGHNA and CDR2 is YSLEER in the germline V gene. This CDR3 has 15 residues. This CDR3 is CASSQESGPYNEQFF. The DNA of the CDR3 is TGCGCCAGCAGCCAAGAGTCAGGGCCTTACAATGAGCAGTTCTTC.

This chain's CDR3 is CASSSRGTGGPYEQYF. CDR3 bases: TGTGCCAGCAGTTCTAGGGGGACAGGGGGGCCCTACGAGCAGTACTTC. The chain carries TRBV7-8 and TRBJ2-7, with 11 nucleotides matching TRBD1. Trimming cost V 6 bases and J 2 bases; bases outside gene matches: 9. Germline CDR1 is SGHVS and CDR2 is FQNEAQ. The CDR3 has 16 amino acids.

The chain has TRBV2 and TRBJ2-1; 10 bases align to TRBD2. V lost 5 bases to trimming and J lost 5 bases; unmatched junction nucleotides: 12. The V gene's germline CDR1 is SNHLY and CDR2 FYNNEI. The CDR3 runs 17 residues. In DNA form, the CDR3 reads TGTGCCAGCAGTAGCGGGAGGGCCTCGCTTATGAACAATGAGCAGTTCTTC. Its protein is CASSSGRASLMNNEQFF.

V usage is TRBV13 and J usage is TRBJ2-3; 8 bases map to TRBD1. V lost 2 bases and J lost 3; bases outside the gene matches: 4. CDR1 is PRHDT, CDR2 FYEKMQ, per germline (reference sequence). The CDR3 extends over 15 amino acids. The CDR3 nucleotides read TGTGCCAGCAGCTTAATTCAGGGGGCAACAGATACGCAGTATTTT. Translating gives CASSLIQGATDTQYF.

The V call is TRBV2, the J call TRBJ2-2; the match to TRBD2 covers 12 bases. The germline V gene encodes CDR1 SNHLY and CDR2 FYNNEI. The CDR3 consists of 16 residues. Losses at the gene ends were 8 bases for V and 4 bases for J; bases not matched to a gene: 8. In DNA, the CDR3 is TGTGCCAGCCTAGACCCGGGACTAGCGGGCACCGGGGAGCTGTTTTTT. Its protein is CASLDPGLAGTGELFF.

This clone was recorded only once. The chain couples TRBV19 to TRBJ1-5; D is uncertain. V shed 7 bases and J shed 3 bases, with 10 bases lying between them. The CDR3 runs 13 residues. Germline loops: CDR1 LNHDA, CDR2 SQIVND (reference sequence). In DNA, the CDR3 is TGTGCCAGTACCACTCATAACAATCAGCCCCAGCATTTT. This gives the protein CASTTHNNQPQHF.

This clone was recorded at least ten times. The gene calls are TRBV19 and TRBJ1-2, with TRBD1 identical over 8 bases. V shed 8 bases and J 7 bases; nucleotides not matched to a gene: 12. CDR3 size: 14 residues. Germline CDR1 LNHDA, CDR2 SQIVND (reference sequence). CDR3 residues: CASYPGQGLPGYTF. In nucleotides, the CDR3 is TGTGCCAGTTACCCTGGACAGGGATTACCTGGCTACACCTTC. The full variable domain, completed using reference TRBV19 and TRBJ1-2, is DGGITQSPKYLFRKEGQNVTLSCEQNLNHDAMYWYRQDPGQGLRLIYYSQIVNDFQKGDIAEGYSVSREKKESFPLTVTSAQKNPTAFYLCASYPGQGLPGYTFGSGTRLTVV.

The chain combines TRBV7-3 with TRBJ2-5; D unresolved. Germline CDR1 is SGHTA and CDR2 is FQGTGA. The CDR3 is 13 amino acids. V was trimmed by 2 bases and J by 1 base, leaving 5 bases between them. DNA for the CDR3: TGTGCCAGCAGCTTATCCAGCCAAGAGACCCAGTACTTC. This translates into CASSLSSQETQYF. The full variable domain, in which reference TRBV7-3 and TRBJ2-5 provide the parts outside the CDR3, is GAGVSQTPSNKVTEKGKYVELRCDPISGHTALYWYRQSLGQGPEFLIYFQGTGAADDSGLPNDRFFAVRPEGSVSTLKIQRTERGDSAVYLCASSLSSQETQYFGPGTRLLVL.

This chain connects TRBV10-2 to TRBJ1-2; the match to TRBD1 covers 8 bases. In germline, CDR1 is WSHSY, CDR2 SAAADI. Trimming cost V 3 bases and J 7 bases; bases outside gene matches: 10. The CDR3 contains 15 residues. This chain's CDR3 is CASSDPRGPPRGYTF. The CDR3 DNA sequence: TGCGCCAGCAGTGACCCCAGGGGGCCCCCCCGTGGCTACACCTTC.

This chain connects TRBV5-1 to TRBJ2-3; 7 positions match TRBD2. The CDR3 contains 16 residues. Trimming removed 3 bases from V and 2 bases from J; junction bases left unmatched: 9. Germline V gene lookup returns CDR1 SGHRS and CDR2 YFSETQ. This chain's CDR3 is CASSSKLGGVTDTQYF. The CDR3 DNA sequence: TGCGCCAGCAGCTCAAAGCTGGGGGGGGTCACAGATACGCAGTATTTT.

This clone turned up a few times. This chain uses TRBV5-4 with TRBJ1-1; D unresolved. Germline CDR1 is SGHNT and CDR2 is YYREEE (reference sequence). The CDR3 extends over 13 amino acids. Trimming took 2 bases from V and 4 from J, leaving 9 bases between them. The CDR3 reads CASSLSGITEAFF. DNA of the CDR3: TGTGCCAGCAGCTTATCCGGGATCACTGAAGCTTTCTTT.

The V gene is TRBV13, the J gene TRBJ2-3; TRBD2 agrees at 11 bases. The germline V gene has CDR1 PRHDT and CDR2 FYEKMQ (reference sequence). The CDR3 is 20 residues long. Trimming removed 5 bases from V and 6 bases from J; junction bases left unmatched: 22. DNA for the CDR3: TGTGCCAGCAGCCGCGGACCCCTTAGCGGGAGGGCCCTCTGGCCCGATACGCAGTATTTT. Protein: CASSRGPLSGRALWPDTQYF.

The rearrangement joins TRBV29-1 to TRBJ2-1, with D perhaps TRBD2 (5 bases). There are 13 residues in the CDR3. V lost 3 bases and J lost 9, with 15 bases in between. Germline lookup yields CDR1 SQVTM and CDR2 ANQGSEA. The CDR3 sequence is CSVEGRGPGEQFF. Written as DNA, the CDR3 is TGCAGCGTTGAGGGTCGGGGTCCGGGTGAGCAGTTCTTC.

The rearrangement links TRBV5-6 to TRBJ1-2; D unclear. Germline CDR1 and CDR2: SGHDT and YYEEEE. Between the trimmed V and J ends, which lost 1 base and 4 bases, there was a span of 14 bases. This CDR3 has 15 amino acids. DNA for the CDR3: TGTGCCAGCAGCTTGTACAGCAGAATGTTCTATGGCTACACCTTC. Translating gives CASSLYSRMFYGYTF.

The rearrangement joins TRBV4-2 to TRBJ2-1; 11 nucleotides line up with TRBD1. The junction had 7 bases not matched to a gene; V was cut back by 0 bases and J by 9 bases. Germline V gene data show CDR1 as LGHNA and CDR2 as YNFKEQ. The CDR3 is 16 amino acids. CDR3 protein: CASSQDRGQGAGEQFF. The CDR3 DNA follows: TGTGCCAGCAGCCAAGATCGTGGACAGGGGGCAGGTGAGCAGTTCTTC.

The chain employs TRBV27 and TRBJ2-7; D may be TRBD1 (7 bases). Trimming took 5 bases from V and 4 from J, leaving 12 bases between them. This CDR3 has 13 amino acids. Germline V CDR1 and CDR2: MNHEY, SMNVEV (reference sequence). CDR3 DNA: TGTGCCAGCAGTGGGGGGACAGAATACGAGCAGTACTTC. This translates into CASSGGTEYEQYF.

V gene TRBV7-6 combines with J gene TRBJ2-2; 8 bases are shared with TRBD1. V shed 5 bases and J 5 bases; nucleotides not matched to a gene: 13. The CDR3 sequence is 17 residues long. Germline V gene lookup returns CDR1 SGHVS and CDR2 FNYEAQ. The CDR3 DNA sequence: TGTGCCAGCAGCGATCACTTGACAGGGGTAATAACCGGGGAGCTGTTTTTT. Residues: CASSDHLTGVITGELFF.

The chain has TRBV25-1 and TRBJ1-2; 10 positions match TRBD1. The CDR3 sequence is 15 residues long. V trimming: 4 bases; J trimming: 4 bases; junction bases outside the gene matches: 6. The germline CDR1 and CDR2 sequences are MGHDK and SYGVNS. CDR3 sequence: CASSGTGTGAYGYTF. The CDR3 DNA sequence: TGTGCCAGCAGTGGTACCGGGACAGGGGCCTATGGCTACACCTTC.

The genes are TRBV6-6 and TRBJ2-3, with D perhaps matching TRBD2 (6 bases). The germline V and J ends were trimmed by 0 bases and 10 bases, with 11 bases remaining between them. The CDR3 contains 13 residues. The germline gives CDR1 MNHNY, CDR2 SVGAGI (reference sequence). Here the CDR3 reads CASSYSTGVSQYF. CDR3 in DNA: TGTGCCAGCAGTTACTCGACGGGGGTTTCGCAGTATTTT.

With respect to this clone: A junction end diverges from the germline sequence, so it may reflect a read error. DNA for the CDR3: TGTTCCAGCAGCTGGCGGGGGATCGGAGCTTTCTTT. Its protein is CSSSWRGIGAFF. The chain combines TRBV7-9 with TRBJ1-1; maybe TRBD1 (5 bases). The CDR3 extends over 12 amino acids. Germline CDR1 SEHNR, CDR2 FQNEAQ (reference sequence).

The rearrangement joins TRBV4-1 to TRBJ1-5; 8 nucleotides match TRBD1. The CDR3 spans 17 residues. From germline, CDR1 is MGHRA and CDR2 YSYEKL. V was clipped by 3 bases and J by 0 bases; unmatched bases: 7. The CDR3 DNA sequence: TGCGCCAGCAGCCATACAGGGGGGAGAGATAGCAATCAGCCCCAGCATTTT. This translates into CASSHTGGRDSNQPQHF.

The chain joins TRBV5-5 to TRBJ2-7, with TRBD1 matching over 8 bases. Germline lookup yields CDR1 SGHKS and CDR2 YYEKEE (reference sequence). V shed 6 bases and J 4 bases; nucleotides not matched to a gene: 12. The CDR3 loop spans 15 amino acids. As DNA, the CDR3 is TGTGCCAGCACCCACAGGGGGAAAGCGTTGTACGAGCAGTACTTC. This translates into CASTHRGKALYEQYF.